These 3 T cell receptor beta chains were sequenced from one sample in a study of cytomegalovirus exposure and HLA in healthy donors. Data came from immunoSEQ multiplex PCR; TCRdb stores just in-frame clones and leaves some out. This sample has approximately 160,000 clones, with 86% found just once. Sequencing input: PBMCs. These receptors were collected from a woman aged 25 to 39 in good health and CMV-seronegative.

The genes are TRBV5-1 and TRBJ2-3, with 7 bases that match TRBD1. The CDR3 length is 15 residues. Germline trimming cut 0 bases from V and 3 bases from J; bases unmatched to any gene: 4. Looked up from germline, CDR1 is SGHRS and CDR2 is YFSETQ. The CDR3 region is CASSLAQGLTDTQYF. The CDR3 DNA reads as TGCGCCAGCAGCTTGGCACAGGGGTTGACAGATACGCAGTATTTT.

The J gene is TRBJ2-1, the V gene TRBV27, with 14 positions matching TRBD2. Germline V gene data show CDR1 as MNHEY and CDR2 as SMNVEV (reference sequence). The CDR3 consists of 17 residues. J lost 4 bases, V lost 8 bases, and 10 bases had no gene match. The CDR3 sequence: CASGLAGGPGTYNEQFF. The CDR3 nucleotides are TGTGCCAGCGGACTAGCGGGAGGCCCCGGTACATACAATGAGCAGTTCTTC.

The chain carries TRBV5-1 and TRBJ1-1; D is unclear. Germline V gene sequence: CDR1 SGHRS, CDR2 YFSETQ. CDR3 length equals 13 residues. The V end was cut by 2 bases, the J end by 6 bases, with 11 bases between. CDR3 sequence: CASSFSSFSEAFF. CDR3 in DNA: TGCGCCAGCAGCTTCAGCAGTTTCTCTGAAGCTTTCTTT.